These T cell receptor beta chains were read from a single sample in a study of spatial heterogeneity in lung cancer. TCRdb passed the 5' RACE reads through MiXCR, listing each CDR3 protein once. The sample carries more than 10,000 distinct CDR3 sequences, roughly an eighth recorded once. Sequenced here: lung tumor tissue, sampled at surgery. The receptor source for this set is a male donor with early-stage non-small cell lung cancer. Both conserved end residues are part of each CDR3. D genes are given only for firm matches. A row's size may be missing; if present it is once, few, many or a size class.

>.|13|.|TRBV29-1|TRBJ2-5
TGCAGCGTTGAAAGGGGGACCCATCGGACCCAGTACTTC
CSVERGTHRTQYF
>.|14|TRBD1|TRBV6-2/TRBV6-3|TRBJ1-6
TGTGCCAGCCAACAGGGGAACTATAATTCACCCCTCCACTTT
CASQQGNYNSPLHF
>.|15|.|TRBV6-5|TRBJ2-3
TGTGCCAGCAGTTACAGGGGCCTGGGAGGAGATACGCAGTATTTT
CASSYRGLGGDTQYF
>.|15|TRBD1|TRBV20-1|TRBJ2-3
TGCAGTGCCCCGTTATTCAGGGGGTGGTCAGATACGCAGTATTTT
CSAPLFRGWSDTQYF
>few|12|.|TRBV28|TRBJ1-4
TGTGCCAGCAGTAGAGGACGGGGAAAACTGTTTTTT
CASSRGRGKLFF
>.|16|.|TRBV10-2|TRBJ2-1
TGCGCCAGCAGTGAGTCTTTTGAATTAATCGCCAATGAGCAGTTCTTC
CASSESFELIANEQFF
>few|15|TRBD1|TRBV4-1|TRBJ1-2
TGCGCCAGCAGCCGCCTACAGGGGGCGCACTATGGCTACACCTTC
CASSRLQGAHYGYTF
>few|14|.|TRBV9|TRBJ2-5
TGTGCCAGCAGCGCCCGACAGATCCAAGAGACCCAGTACTTC
CASSARQIQETQYF
>many|17|.|TRBV5-1|TRBJ2-6
TGCGCCAGCAGCTTGAGGGGTGGTGACTCTGGGGCCAACGTCCTGACTTTC
CASSLRGGDSGANVLTF
>.|12|.|TRBV7-8|TRBJ1-6
TGTGCCAGCAACGACTGGGGTTCACCCCTCCACTTT
CASNDWGSPLHF
>many|16|.|TRBV10-3|TRBJ2-1
TGTGCCATCAGTGACCTCCTAGTCCATCATAACAATGAGCAGTTCTTC
CAISDLLVHHNNEQFF
>.|15|.|TRBV28|TRBJ2-3
TGTGCCAGCAGTTTTTTTGTTGACAGCACAGATACGCAGTATTTT
CASSFFVDSTDTQYF
>few|15|.|TRBV7-8|TRBJ1-5
TGTGCCAGCAGAGACACAGCCTCTAGCAATCAGCCCCAGCATTTT
CASRDTASSNQPQHF
>many|16|TRBD2|TRBV3-1|TRBJ2-5
TGTGCCAGCAGCCAAGAGACTAGCGGGTACCAAGAGACCCAGTACTTC
CASSQETSGYQETQYF
>many|14|.|TRBV20-1|TRBJ1-4
TGCAGTGCGAGTATATCCGGGTCACGGGAAAAACTGTTTTTT
CSASISGSREKLFF
>.|15|TRBD2|TRBV7-2|TRBJ2-7
TGTGCCAGCAGCCCTGAACCGGGGGGGCACTACGAGCAGTACTTC
CASSPEPGGHYEQYF
>few|14|.|TRBV6-5|TRBJ1-6
TGTGCCAGCAGTTTCCGAGGGGATAGCTCACCCCTCCACTTT
CASSFRGDSSPLHF
>.|13|.|TRBV7-9|TRBJ2-5
TGTGCCAGCAGCGTCCGACAGCAAGAGACCCAGTACTTC
CASSVRQQETQYF
>medium-sized|16|TRBD2|TRBV6-6|TRBJ2-5
TGTGCCAGCAGTTACTCCGGGACTAGCGGGGGGGAGACCCAGTACTTC
CASSYSGTSGGETQYF
>many|13|TRBD1|TRBV20-1|TRBJ2-5
TGCAGTGCCGCCCGGGACAGGGAGGAGACCCAGTACTTC
CSAARDREETQYF
>.|17|TRBD1|TRBV20-1|TRBJ1-6
TGCAGTGCCGCGAGATACGGGACAGGGGACTATAATTCACCCCTCCACTTT
CSAARYGTGDYNSPLHF
>few|13|.|TRBV7-9|TRBJ2-7
TGTGCCAGCAGCTTAGGGGCCTCCTACGAGCAGTACTTC
CASSLGASYEQYF
>few|13|.|TRBV20-1|TRBJ1-2
TGCAGTGCTAGAGATCTAGAAAACTATGGCTACACCTTC
CSARDLENYGYTF
>.|11|.|TRBV12-3/TRBV12-4|TRBJ2-2
TGTGCCAGCACCCTGACCGGGGAGCTGTTTTTT
CASTLTGELFF
>few|14|.|TRBV20-1|TRBJ2-7
TGCAGTGCCCGTAAGGGGTCGGGCTCCTACGAGCAGTACTTC
CSARKGSGSYEQYF
>many|16|.|TRBV4-3|TRBJ2-2
TGCGCCAGCAGCCGCGACTCTAGTTTTCTCACCGGGGAGCTGTTTTTT
CASSRDSSFLTGELFF
>many|16|TRBD1|TRBV28|TRBJ1-1
TGTGCCAGCAGTTTCGGGACAGGCAGAATGAACACTGAAGCTTTCTTT
CASSFGTGRMNTEAFF
>few|14|.|TRBV20-1|TRBJ1-2
TGCAGTGCTAGCCCACTAGGGGGGGCGGATGGCTACACCTTC
CSASPLGGADGYTF